This T cell receptor (beta chain) is drawn from a study of cytomegalovirus exposure and HLA in healthy donors (dated by TCRdb to between 2016 and 2019). Regarding the research as a whole: An earlier analysis of 550 to 700 of the donors reported roughly 270 Gb of sequence data and some 120 million unique TCR beta sequences from about 179 million T cells. Approximately 310 gigabases of sequencing data and 75 million to 85 million unique TCR sequences made up an early release that covered approximately 650 HLA-typed donors. Every discovery cohort repertoire had been produced on one sequencing platform. Rather than drawing on any new phenotypic data, the later analysis identified candidate immune exposures from TCR beta sequences and the way those sequences occurred across donors. Of the 398 genotyped donors, less than 85% were placed in the genetic ancestry cluster associated with self-reported Caucasian donors. Four or five DR-DQ haplotypes were handled as single units for association and clustering because linkage in the cohort was strong. Donor age, sex, ethnicity and CMV serostatus were collected together with the repertoire data. A separate validation cohort of more than 100 different subjects was used in addition to the 666-subject first cohort. A later genetic analysis used genome-wide SNP genotypes for about three fifths of the 666 donors, treating that subset as a discovery cohort. The number of typed donors differed by locus: about 620-640 for A, B, C, DRB1 and DQB1; approximately 520 for DQA1; about 600 for DPA1; and roughly 470 for DPB1. On average, around 240,000 unique TCR beta nucleotide sequences were sequenced per donor among some 420 genotyped donors of the cohort, with roughly 18% of those sequences being non-productive. In an earlier analysis of 587 of the donors, high-throughput TCR beta sequencing was used to judge whether each TCR beta V gene segment behaved as functional or pseudogenic. The T cell repertoires of under 750 subjects were profiled by immunosequencing and related to cytomegalovirus serostatus. The study aimed to test whether cataloging public T cell receptors could reveal signatures of past pathogen exposure. Class I and class II HLA loci were covered by the typing at four-digit resolution. A later analysis re-analyzed previously published TCR beta repertoires from 550 to 700 donors and added high-resolution HLA genotyping to study TCR occurrence patterns. The study combined high-throughput TCR immunosequencing, statistical association of individual TCRs with disease status, and machine learning to predict cytomegalovirus infection status.

On this clone itself: The antigen it binds to is not known. The record has no base qualities; no much larger clone is one base away.

Points the paper makes about the study in general: The earlier analysis of 587 of the donors excluded over 15 rarely observed V segments, including chromosome 9 orphons, because counts were too low. The authors suggested that the approach could potentially be generalized to other disease states and immunological phenotypes. In vitro tests confirmed that a few of the cytomegalovirus-associated TCR beta chains recognize cytomegalovirus antigens. The classifier was reported to diagnose cytomegalovirus status with high specificity and sensitivity in both the original cohort and the validation cohort. A further reported finding was that TCR beta sequences accurately predicted the HLA-A and HLA-B alleles for most subjects in the first cohort. An earlier analysis of around 600 of the donors showed that most TCR beta V segments appeared in productive rearrangements either about 90% or about 30% of the time, which broadly matched IMGT annotations. In a later analysis, HLA-associated TCR beta chains showed more clonal expansion and lower generation probabilities than non-associated chains that were equally common. In a later analysis, most CMV-associated TCR beta chains were found to appear HLA-restricted, with HLA associations seemingly driven largely by CMV exposure. Correlated functional status among segregating V segments might reflect linkage disequilibrium, but an unknown experimental factor could not be ruled out. In a later analysis, TCR association rates were found to vary across HLA loci, with the most associated TCRs seen for DRB1 alleles and the fewest for HLA-C alleles. At a false discovery rate of 0.05, a later analysis linked fewer than 20,000 TCR beta sequences to specific HLA alleles. This cohort had only TCR beta chains sequenced, and the lack of alpha or paired-chain data limited which features could be detected. Sequencing depth was assumed to be roughly uniform across donors in the presence/absence analyses, though that assumption may not hold. Several of the top co-occurrence clusters appeared to be linked to parvovirus B19, influenza, CMV and Epstein-Barr virus, according to a later analysis. A total of 164 TCR beta chains were listed by the study as associated with cytomegalovirus. An association between a missense DCLRE1C variant and V-gene and J-gene trimming of TCR beta chains was found in a later genetic analysis and replicated in an independent cohort. Some IMGT-functional V segments, including TRBV6-2 and TRBV6-3, could not be distinguished by the 87-base-pair reads and were therefore excluded. HLA typing was unavailable for some donors at each locus, so association tests used only the typed subset. In a later genetic analysis, fewer N-insertions in productive TCRs were reported among donors in an Asian-associated ancestry cluster than the approximately 630-donor mean. When HLA alleles, especially DR and DQ, strongly co-occurred, attributing TCR associations to individual alleles was difficult. A cluster of highly shared sequence variants was judged likely to represent a technical artifact of the sequencing pipeline. CMV serostatus was the only immune exposure information available for the cohort. Most TCR sequences were seen in very few donors, while some public TCRs were found in many individuals.

V loses 1 base, J loses 0 bases, and the germline ends lie 16 bases apart. From the cysteine through the phenylalanine, the CDR3 covers 17 amino acids. The sequence is cut down to CDR3 DNA, 51 bases in frame from base 1. The germline V gene yields LGHNA for CDR1 and YNFKEQ for CDR2. The method behind the library was the immunoSEQ multiplex PCR assay. A mixture of 60 forward primers for TCR Vbeta segments and 13 reverse primers for TCR Jbeta segments was used in the multiplex PCR. Amplification of the CDR3 region of rearranged TCR beta genes was performed with a multiplex PCR assay on genomic DNA. The amplified TCR beta libraries were sequenced on the Illumina HiSeq System as 87-base-pair reads. The authors' analysis ran thus. In a later analysis, 80 million or so unique TCR beta chains were counted across the 500 to 850 repertoires, and roughly 11 million of these chains were shared by at least two donors. A nearest-neighbor algorithm error-corrected the raw reads and collapsed the reads into unique sequences, merging closely related sequences to remove PCR and sequencing errors. To assign V, D and J gene segments, CDR3 sequences were aligned to IMGT reference sequences. For a sequence to be retained, a match of at least six nucleotides to both a V gene segment and a J gene segment was required. Rearrangements were classified as productive when the CDR3 lacked stop codons and remained in frame with V and J, and all other rearrangements were classified as non-productive. Following IMGT convention, CDR3 was defined as the stretch from the second conserved V-encoded cysteine to the conserved J-encoded phenylalanine. The earlier analysis of about 640 of the donors excluded any sequence lacking an unambiguous match to a single V gene segment. In an earlier analysis of almost 600 of the donors, a V segment was called functional when productive rearrangements were above 56.7%, and segregating when the standard deviation between donors exceeded 5%. To diagnose cytomegalovirus status from the catalog of TCR beta chain sequences, a statistical classification framework was built. A later analysis assigned V and J genes by comparing TCR nucleotide sequences with IMGT/GENE-DB human TR gene sequences. The TCRdist pipeline was used in a later analysis to assign CDR3 sequences and most-parsimonious VDJ recombination scenarios. In a later analysis, every TCR beta chain was defined by the combination of its CDR3 amino acid sequence and its V-gene family, and reads without a unique V-gene family were dropped. As a way to deal with suspected cross-contamination and a sequencing artifact, a later analysis dropped 592 nucleotide sequences that were highly shared and had low generation probability. A later analysis calculated a clonal expansion index for each public chain from normalized within-repertoire ranks of inferred template counts. In a later analysis, generation probabilities were computed with a VDJ recombination model fitted to out-of-frame rearrangements, and the resulting probabilities were checked against IGoR. Hypergeometric tests were used in a later analysis to score TCR-TCR, TCR-HLA and TCR-CMV co-occurrence, with a repertoire-size bias correction applied to the TCR pairs. To estimate false discovery rates, a later analysis permuted the HLA or CMV assignments 20 times. In a later analysis, co-occurring TCRs were grouped using DBSCAN, with TCRdist sequence similarity added in when clustering inside HLA-allele-positive subsets. Repertoires with fewer than 30,000 or more than 120,000 public chains were left out of co-occurrence clustering, as were several repertoires with anomalous nucleotide sharing. Entries here come from immuneACCESS through TCRdb and include only in-frame sequences with V and J called. Some clones fail to appear in such tables; in the studies checked, an unresolved V gene covers under half of the shortfall, and the cause of the remainder is unknown. From that table come the V and J calls and clone size; the DNA was used to work out D and trimming. The sample contains 200,000 or so clones, around 80% of them found a single time. Under 0.25% of the sample comes from the top ten.

The cohort consisted of 666 healthy bone marrow donors. All cohort members were sampled while nominally healthy, although unrecorded immune exposures were likely present. The donor tested CMV seronegative, placing the donor among the roughly 350 seronegative members of the cohort. Each donor provided a peripheral blood sample, and peripheral blood mononuclear cells were used for TCR beta sequencing. The Qiagen DNeasy Blood Extraction Kit was used to extract genomic DNA from the blood cell samples. The V and J genes are TRBV4-2 and TRBJ2-7, with TRBD2 as a weak D call on 7 bases. The material sequenced was PBMCs. The clonotype comes from a girl between 2 and 10 years old in good health and CMV-seronegative. The sequenced DNA is TGTGCCAGCAGCCAAGGACCCCGGGGGGCCGGCTCCTACGAGCAGTACTTC. This yields the protein CASSQGPRGAGSYEQYF.